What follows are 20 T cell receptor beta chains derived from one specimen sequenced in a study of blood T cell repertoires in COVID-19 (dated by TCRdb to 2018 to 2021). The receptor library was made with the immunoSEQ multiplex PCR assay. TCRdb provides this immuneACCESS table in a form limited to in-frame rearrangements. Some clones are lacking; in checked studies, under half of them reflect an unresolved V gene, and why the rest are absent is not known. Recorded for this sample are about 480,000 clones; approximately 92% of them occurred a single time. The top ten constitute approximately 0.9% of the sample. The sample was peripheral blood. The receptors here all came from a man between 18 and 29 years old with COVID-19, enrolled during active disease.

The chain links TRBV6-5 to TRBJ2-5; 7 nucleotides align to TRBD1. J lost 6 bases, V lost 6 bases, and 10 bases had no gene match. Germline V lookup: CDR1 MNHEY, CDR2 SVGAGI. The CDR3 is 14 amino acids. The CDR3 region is CASRLGGAWKTQYF. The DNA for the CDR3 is TGTGCCAGCAGGCTAGGGGGCGCCTGGAAGACCCAGTACTTC.

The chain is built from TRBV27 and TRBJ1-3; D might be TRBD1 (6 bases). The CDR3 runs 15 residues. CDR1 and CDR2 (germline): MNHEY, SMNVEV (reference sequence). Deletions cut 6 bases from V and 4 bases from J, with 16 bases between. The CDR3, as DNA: TGTGCCAGCAGGGAACAGGGTAGCAGAGGAAACACCATATATTTT. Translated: CASREQGSRGNTIYF.

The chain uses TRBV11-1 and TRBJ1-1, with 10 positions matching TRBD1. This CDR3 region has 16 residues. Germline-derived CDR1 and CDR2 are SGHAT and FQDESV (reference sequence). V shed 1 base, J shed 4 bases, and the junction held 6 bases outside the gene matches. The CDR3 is CASSLGDRGGSTEAFF. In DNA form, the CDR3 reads TGTGCCAGCAGCTTAGGGGACAGGGGAGGCTCCACTGAAGCTTTCTTT. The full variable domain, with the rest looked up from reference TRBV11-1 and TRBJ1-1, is EAEVAQSPRYKITEKSQAVAFWCDPISGHATLYWYRQILGQGPELLVQFQDESVVDDSQLPKDRFSAERLKGVDSTLKIQPAELGDSAMYLCASSLGDRGGSTEAFFGQGTRLTVV.

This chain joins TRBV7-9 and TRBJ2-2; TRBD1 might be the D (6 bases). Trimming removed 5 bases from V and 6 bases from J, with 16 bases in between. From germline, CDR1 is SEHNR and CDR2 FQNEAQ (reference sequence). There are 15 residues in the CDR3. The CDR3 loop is CASSQGAGVPGELFF. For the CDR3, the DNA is TGTGCCAGCAGCCAAGGGGCAGGGGTTCCCGGGGAGCTGTTTTTT.

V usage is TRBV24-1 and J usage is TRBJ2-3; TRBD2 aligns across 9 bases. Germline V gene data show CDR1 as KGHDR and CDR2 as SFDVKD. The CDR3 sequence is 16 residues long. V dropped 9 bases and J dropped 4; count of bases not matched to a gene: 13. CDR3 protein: CATGVSGGGGADTQYF. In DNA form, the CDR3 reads TGTGCCACCGGGGTCTCCGGCGGGGGGGGTGCAGATACGCAGTATTTT.

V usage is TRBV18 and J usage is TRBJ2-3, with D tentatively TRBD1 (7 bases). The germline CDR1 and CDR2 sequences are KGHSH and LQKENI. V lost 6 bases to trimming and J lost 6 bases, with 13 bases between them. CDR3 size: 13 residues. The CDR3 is CASSWTGGDTQYF. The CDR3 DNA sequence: TGTGCCAGCTCCTGGACAGGAGGGGATACGCAGTATTTT.

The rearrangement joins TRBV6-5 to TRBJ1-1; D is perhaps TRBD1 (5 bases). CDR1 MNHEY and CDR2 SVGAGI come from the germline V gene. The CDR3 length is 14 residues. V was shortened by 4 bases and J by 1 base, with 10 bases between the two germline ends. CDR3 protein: CASSSLGQNTEAFF. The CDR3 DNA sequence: TGTGCCAGCAGTTCTCTTGGACAGAACACTGAAGCTTTCTTT.

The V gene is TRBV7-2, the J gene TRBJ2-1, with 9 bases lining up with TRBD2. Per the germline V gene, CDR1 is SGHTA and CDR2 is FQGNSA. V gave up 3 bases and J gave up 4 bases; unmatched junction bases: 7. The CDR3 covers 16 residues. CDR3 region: CASSFQGLAGYNEQFF. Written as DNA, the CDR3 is TGTGCCAGCAGCTTTCAGGGACTAGCCGGTTACAATGAGCAGTTCTTC.

The CDR3 protein is CASSIGDRGNEKLFF. Here the CDR3 DNA reads TGTGCCAGTAGTATTGGGGACAGGGGTAATGAAAAACTGTTTTTT. The chain carries TRBV19 and TRBJ1-4; TRBD1 aligns across 10 bases. This CDR3 is 15 amino acids long. Germline assignment: CDR1 LNHDA and CDR2 SQIVND (reference sequence). The junction had 2 bases not matched to a gene; V was cut back by 3 bases and J by 4 bases.

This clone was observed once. CDR3 in amino acids: CASRLAGLSSGANVLTF. CDR3 coding DNA: TGTGCCAGTAGACTAGCGGGACTAAGCTCTGGGGCCAACGTCCTGACTTTC. The genes are TRBV19 and TRBJ2-6; 10 nucleotides line up with TRBD2. This CDR3 has 17 amino acids. J lost 0 bases, V lost 6 bases, and 5 bases had no gene match. Germline lookup yields CDR1 LNHDA and CDR2 SQIVND (reference sequence).

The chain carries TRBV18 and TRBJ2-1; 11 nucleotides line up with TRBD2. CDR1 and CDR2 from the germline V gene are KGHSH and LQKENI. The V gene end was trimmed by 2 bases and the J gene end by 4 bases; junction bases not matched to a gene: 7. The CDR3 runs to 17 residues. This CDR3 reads CASSPYVSSGGYNEQFF. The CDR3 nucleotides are TGTGCCAGCTCACCATATGTTTCTAGCGGGGGGTACAATGAGCAGTTCTTC.

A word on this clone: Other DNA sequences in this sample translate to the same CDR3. In nucleotides, the CDR3 is TGCGCCAGCAGCAGGGGACAGAACTACGAGCAGTACTTC. It yields the protein CASSRGQNYEQYF. This rearrangement joins TRBV5-1 to TRBJ2-7; 7 bases match TRBD1. Germline assignment: CDR1 SGHRS and CDR2 YFSETQ. After removal of 4 bases from V and 3 bases from J, the junction contained 4 bases not matched to a gene. The CDR3 runs 13 residues.

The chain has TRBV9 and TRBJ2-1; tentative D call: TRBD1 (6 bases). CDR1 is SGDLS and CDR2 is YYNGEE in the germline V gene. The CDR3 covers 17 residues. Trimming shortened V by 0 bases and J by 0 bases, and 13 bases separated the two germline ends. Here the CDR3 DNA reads TGTGCCAGCAGCGTAGTAGGGGGTAGGAGCTCCTACAATGAGCAGTTCTTC. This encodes CASSVVGGRSSYNEQFF.

The CDR3 nucleotides are TGTGCCAGCAGTCAGGGCCGGGTTGAAGCTTTCTTT. Translating it yields CASSQGRVEAFF. The chain couples TRBV2 to TRBJ1-1; tentatively, D is TRBD1 (5 bases). Germline V gene data show CDR1 as SNHLY and CDR2 as FYNNEI. This CDR3 contains 12 residues. Trimming stripped 5 bases from V and 7 bases from J, with 11 bases between.

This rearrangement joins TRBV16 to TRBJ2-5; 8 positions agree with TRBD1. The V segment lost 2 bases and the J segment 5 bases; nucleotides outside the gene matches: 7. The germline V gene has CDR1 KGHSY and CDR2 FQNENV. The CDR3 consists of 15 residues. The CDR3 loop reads CASSQRTGMKETQYF. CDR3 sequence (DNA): TGTGCCAGCAGCCAAAGGACAGGGATGAAGGAGACCCAGTACTTC.

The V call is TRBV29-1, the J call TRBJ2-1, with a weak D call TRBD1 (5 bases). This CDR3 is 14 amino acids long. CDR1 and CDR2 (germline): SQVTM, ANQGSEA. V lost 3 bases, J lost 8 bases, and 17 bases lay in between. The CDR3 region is CSVEIQDTVHEQFF. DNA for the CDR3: TGCAGCGTTGAGATTCAGGACACTGTCCATGAGCAGTTCTTC.

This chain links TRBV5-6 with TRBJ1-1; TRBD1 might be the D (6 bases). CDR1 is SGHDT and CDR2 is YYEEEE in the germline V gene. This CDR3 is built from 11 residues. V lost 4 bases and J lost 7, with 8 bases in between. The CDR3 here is CASSLQGEAFF. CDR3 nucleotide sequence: TGTGCCAGCAGCCTACAGGGTGAAGCTTTCTTT.

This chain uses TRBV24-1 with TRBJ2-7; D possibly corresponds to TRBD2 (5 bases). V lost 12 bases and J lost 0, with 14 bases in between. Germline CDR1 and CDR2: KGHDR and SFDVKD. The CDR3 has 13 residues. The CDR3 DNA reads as TGTGCCGTTGCTAGCACATACTCCTACGAGCAGTACTTC. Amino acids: CAVASTYSYEQYF.

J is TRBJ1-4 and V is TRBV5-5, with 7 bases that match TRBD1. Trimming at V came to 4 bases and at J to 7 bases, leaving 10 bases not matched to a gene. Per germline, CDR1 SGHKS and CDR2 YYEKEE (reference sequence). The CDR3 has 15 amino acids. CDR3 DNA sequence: TGTGCCAGCAGCCCCTACAGGGGAGAGTCTGAAAAACTGTTTTTT. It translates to CASSPYRGESEKLFF.

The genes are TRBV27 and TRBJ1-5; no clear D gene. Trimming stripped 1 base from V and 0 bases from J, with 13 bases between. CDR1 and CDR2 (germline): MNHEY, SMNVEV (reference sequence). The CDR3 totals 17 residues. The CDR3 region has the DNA TGTGCCAGCAGTTTATTTTCGGGGTTCGATAGCAATCAGCCCCAGCATTTT. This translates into CASSLFSGFDSNQPQHF.